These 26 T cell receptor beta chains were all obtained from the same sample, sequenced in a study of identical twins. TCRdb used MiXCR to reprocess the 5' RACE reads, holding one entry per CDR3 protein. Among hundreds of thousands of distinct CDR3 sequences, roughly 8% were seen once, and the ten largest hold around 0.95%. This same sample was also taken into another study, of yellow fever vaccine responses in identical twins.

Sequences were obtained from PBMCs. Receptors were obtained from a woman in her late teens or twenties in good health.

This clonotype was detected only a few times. The CDR3 DNA sequence: TGCGCCAGCAGCCAAAGACTAGCGGGGGATAATGAGCAGTTCTTC. Translating it yields CASSQRLAGDNEQFF. The chain combines TRBV4-1 with TRBJ2-1; 12 bases are shared with TRBD2. This CDR3 has 15 amino acids. The germline V gene encodes CDR1 MGHRA and CDR2 YSYEKL. Trimming at V came to 2 bases and at J to 7 bases, leaving 3 bases not matched to a gene.

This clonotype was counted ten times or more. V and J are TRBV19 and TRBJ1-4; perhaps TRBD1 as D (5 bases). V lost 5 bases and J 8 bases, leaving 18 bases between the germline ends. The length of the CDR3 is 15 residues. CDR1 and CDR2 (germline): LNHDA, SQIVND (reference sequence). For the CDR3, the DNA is TGTGCCAGTAGTCTGGGACCGGGAAGTTACGAAAAACTGTTTTTT. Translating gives CASSLGPGSYEKLFF.

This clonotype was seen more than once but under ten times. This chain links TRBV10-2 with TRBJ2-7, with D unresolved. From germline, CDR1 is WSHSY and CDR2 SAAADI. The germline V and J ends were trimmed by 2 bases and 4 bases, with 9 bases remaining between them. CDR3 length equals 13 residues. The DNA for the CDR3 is TGCGCCAGCAGTGAGAGCCTCCTATACGAGCAGTACTTC. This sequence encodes CASSESLLYEQYF.

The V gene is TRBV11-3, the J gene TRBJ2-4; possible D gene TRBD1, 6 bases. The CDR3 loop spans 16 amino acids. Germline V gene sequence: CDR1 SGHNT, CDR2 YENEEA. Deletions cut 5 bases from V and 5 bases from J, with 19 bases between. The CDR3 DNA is TGTGCCAGCAGCCGGGGACCGGGACAAGCTGAAAACATTCAGTACTTC. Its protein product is CASSRGPGQAENIQYF.

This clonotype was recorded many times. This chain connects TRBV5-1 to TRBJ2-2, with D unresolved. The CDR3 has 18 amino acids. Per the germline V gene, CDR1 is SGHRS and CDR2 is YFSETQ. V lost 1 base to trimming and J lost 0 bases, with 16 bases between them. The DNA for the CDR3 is TGCGCCAGCAGCTTGTCCGTATCGATGACTTCGAACACCGGGGAGCTGTTTTTT. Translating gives CASSLSVSMTSNTGELFF.

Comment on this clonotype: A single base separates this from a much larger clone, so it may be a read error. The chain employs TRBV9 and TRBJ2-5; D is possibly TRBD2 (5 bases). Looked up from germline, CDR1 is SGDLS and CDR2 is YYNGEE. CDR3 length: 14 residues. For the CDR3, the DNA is TGTGCCTGCAGCCCCCCAGCGGCGCAAGAGACCCAGTACTTC. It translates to CACSPPAAQETQYF. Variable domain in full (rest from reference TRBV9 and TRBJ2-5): DSGVTQTPKHLITATGQRVTLRCSPRSGDLSVYWYQQSLDQGLQFLIQYYNGEERAKGNILERFSAQQFPDLHSELNLSSLELGDSALYFCACSPPAAQETQYFGPGTRLLVL.

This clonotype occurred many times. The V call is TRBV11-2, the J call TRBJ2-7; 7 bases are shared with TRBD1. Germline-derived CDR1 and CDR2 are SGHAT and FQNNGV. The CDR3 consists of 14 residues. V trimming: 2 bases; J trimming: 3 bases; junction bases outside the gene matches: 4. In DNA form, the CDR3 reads TGTGCCAGCAGCTTATGGGACAGAAACTACGAGCAGTACTTC. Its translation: CASSLWDRNYEQYF.

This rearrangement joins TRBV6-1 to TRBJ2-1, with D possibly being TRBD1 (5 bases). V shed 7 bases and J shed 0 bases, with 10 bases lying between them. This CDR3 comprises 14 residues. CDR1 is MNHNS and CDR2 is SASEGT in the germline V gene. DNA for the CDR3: TGTGCCAGCATGCCAGGGCGCTCCTACAATGAGCAGTTCTTC. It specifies CASMPGRSYNEQFF.

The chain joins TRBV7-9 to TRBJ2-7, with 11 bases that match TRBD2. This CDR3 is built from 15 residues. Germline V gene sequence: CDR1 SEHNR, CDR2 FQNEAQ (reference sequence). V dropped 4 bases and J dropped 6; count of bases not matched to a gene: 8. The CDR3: CASSSTLAGASEQYF. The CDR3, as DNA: TGTGCCAGCAGCTCGACACTAGCGGGAGCCTCCGAGCAGTACTTC.

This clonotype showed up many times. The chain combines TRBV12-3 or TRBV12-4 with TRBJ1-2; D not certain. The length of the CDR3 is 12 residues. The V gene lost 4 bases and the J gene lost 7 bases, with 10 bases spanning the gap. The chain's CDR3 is CASSWAGRGYTF. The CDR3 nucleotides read TGTGCCAGCAGTTGGGCAGGTCGTGGCTACACCTTC.

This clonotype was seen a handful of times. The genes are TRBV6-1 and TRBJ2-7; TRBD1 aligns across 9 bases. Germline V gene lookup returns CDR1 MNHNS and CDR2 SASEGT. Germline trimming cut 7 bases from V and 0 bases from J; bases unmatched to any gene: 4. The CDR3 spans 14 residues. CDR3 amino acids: CASTRGQGSYEQYF. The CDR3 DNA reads TGTGCCAGCACTAGGGGACAGGGCTCCTACGAGCAGTACTTC.

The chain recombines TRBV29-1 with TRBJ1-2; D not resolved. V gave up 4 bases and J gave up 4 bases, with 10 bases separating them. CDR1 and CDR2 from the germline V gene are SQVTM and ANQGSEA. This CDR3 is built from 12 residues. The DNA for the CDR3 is TGCAGCGTTGTTAGCAGGTTCTATGGCTACACCTTC. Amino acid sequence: CSVVSRFYGYTF.

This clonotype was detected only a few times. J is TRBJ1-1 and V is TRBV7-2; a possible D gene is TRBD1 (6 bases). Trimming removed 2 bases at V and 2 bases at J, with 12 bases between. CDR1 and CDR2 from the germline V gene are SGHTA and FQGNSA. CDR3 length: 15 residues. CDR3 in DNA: TGTGCCAGCAGCTTAATGCGGGGGGCTAACACTGAAGCTTTCTTT. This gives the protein CASSLMRGANTEAFF.

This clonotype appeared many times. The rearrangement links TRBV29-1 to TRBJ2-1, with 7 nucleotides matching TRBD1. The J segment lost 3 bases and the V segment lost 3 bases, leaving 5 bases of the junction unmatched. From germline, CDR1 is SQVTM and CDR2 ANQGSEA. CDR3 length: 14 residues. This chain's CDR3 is CSVDRQGVYNEQFF. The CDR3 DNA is TGCAGCGTTGACCGCCAGGGGGTCTACAATGAGCAGTTCTTC.

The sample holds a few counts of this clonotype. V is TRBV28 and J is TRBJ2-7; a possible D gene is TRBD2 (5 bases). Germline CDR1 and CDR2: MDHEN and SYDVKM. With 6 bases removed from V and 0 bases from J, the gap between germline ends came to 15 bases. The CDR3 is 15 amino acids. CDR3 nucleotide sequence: TGTGCCAGCAGCCCACCGGGATTGAGCTCCTACGAGCAGTACTTC. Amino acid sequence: CASSPPGLSSYEQYF.

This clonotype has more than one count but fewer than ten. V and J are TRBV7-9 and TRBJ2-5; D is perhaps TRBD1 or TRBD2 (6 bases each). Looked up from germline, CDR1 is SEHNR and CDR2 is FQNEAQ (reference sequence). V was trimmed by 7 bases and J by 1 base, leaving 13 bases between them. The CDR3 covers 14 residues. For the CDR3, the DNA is TGTGCCAGCACCCAACAGGGAGGCCAAGAGACCCAGTACTTC. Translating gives CASTQQGGQETQYF. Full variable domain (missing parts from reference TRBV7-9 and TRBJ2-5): DTGVSQNPRHKITKRGQNVTFRCDPISEHNRLYWYRQTLGQGPEFLTYFQNEAQLEKSRLLSDRFSAERPKGSFSTLEIQRTEQGDSAMYLCASTQQGGQETQYFGPGTRLLVL.

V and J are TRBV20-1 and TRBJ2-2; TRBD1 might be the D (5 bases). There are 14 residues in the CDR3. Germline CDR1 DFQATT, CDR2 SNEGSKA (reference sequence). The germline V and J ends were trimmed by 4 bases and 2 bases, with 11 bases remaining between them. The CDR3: CSAKAGFNTGELFF. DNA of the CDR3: TGCAGTGCTAAGGCAGGGTTTAACACCGGGGAGCTGTTTTTT.

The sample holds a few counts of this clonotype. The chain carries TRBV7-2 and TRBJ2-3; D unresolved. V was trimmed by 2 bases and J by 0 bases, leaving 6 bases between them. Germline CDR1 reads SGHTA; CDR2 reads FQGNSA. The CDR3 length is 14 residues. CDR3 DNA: TGTGCCAGCAGCTTACAACTAAGCACAGATACGCAGTATTTT. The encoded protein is CASSLQLSTDTQYF.

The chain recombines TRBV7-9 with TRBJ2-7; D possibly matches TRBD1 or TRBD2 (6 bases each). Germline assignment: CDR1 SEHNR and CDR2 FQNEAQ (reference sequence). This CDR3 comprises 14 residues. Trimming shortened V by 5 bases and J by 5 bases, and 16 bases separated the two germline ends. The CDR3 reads CASSPPGAAHEQYF. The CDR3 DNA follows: TGTGCCAGCAGCCCGCCGGGGGCCGCCCACGAGCAGTACTTC.

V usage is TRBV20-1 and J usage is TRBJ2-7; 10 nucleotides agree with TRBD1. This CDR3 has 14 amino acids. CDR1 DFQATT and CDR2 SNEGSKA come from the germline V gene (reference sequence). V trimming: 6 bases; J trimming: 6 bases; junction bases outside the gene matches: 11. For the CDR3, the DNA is TGCAGTGCCCGTATAGCGACAGGGGGCTTCGAGCAGTACTTC. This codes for CSARIATGGFEQYF.

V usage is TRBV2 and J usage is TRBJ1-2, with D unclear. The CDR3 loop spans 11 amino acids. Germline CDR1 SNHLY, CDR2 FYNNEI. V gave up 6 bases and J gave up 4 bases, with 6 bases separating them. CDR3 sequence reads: CASRGSYGYTF. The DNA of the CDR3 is TGTGCCAGCAGGGGATCCTATGGCTACACCTTC.

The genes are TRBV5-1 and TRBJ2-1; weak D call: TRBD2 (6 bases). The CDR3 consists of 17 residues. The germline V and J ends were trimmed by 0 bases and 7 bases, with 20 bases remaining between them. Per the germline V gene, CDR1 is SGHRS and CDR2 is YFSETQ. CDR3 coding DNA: TGCGCCAGCAGCTTGGGGTCGGGAGTGGGGTTGTGGAATGAGCAGTTCTTC. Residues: CASSLGSGVGLWNEQFF. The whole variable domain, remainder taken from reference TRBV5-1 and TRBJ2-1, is KAGVTQTPRYLIKTRGQQVTLSCSPISGHRSVSWYQQTPGQGLQFLFEYFSETQRNKGNFPGRFSGRQFSNSRSEMNVSTLELGDSALYLCASSLGSGVGLWNEQFFGPGTRLTVL.

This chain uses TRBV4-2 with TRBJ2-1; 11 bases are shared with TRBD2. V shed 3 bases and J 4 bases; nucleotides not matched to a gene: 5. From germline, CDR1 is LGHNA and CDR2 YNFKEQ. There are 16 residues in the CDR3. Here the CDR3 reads CASSHRGTSGYNEQFF. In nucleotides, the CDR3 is TGTGCCAGCAGCCATCGCGGGACTAGCGGTTACAATGAGCAGTTCTTC.

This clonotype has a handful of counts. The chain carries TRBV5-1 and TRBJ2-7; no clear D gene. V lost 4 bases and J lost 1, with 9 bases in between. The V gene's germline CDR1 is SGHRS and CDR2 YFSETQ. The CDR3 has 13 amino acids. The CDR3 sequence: CASSPVESYEQYF. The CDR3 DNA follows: TGCGCCAGCAGCCCCGTTGAGTCCTACGAGCAGTACTTC. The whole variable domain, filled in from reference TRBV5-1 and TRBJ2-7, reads KAGVTQTPRYLIKTRGQQVTLSCSPISGHRSVSWYQQTPGQGLQFLFEYFSETQRNKGNFPGRFSGRQFSNSRSEMNVSTLELGDSALYLCASSPVESYEQYFGPGTRLTVT.

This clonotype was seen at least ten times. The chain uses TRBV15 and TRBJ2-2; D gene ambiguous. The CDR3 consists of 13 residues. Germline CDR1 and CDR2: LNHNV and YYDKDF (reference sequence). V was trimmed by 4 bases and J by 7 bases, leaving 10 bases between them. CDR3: CATSIRQRGELFF. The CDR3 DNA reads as TGTGCCACCAGCATACGGCAACGCGGGGAGCTGTTTTTT.

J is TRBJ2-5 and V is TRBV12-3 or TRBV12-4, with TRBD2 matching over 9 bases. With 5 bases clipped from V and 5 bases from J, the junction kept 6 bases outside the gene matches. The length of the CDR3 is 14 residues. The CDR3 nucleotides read TGTGCCAGCAGTAAACTAGCGGGTCGGGAGACCCAGTACTTC. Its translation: CASSKLAGRETQYF.